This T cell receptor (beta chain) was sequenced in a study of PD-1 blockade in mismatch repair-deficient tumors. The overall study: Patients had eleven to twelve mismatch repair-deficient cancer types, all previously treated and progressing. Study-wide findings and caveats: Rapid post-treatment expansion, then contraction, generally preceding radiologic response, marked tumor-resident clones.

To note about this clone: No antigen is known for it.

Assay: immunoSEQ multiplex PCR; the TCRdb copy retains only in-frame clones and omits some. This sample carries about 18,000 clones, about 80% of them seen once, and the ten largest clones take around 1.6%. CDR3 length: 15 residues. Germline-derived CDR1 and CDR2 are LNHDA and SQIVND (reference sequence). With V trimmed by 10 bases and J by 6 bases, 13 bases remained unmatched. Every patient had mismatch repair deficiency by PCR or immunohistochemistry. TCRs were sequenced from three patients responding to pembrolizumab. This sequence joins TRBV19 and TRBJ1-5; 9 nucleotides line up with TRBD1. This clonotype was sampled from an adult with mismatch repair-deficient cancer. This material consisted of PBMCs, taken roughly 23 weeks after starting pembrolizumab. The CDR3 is CATSSGDRVGQPQHF. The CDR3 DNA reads TGTGCCACCTCATCCGGGGACAGGGTCGGTCAGCCCCAGCATTTT.